Below, 11 T cell receptor beta chains from the same sample are listed, as sequenced in a study of shared clonotypes between healthy human individuals. This table comes from immunoSEQ multiplex PCR, and its TCRdb copy is limited to in-frame clones, with some not included. Among about 2.4 million clones listed, roughly 93% were seen once. The sequencing input was naive CD4+ T cells from PBMCs. Subset reported: CD45RA+ positively selected. The receptor source for this set is a young man in good health. Some clones in this sample may be carry-over from other donors' samples.

The J gene is TRBJ2-1, the V gene TRBV7-6, with 12 bases fitting TRBD2. The germline V gene encodes CDR1 SGHVS and CDR2 FNYEAQ. The junction had 6 bases not matched to a gene; V was cut back by 5 bases and J by 7 bases. The CDR3 loop spans 15 amino acids. DNA for the CDR3: TGTGCCAGCAGCCGGACTAGCGGGACTCCGAATGAGCAGTTCTTC. Translating gives CASSRTSGTPNEQFF.

The chain joins TRBV30 to TRBJ2-3, with D possibly being TRBD2 (6 bases). Trimming shortened V by 3 bases and J by 8 bases, and 12 bases separated the two germline ends. This CDR3 has 12 amino acids. Germline V gene lookup returns CDR1 GTSNPN and CDR2 SVGIG (reference sequence). The CDR3 loop reads CAWRMGGTTQYF. The DNA of the CDR3 is TGTGCCTGGAGGATGGGGGGAACTACGCAGTATTTT.

This sequence joins TRBV2 and TRBJ2-1, with D possibly being TRBD2 (7 bases). The germline V gene has CDR1 SNHLY and CDR2 FYNNEI. CDR3 length: 14 amino acids. The V and J ends lost 3 bases and 5 bases respectively, with 11 bases between them. The CDR3 DNA sequence: TGTGCCAGCAGTGAGGGGCGGGGGCACAATGAGCAGTTCTTC. Translating gives CASSEGRGHNEQFF.

This clone was found once. Other DNA sequences from this sample encode an identical CDR3 as well. The rearrangement joins TRBV28 to TRBJ2-7; D is uncertain. There are 12 residues in the CDR3. V dropped 5 bases and J dropped 4 bases, with 9 bases sitting between them. Germline CDR1 is MDHEN and CDR2 is SYDVKM. In DNA form, the CDR3 reads TGTGCCAGCAGTCCCCTAAATTACGAGCAGTACTTC. This translates into CASSPLNYEQYF.

The chain links TRBV7-3 to TRBJ1-3; 12 positions match TRBD1. Losses at the gene ends were 3 bases for V and 5 bases for J; bases not matched to a gene: 5. The CDR3 is 16 amino acids. Germline V gives CDR1 SGHTA, CDR2 FQGTGA. The CDR3 here is CASSFDRDRGRNTIYF. CDR3 coding DNA: TGTGCCAGCAGCTTCGACCGGGACAGGGGGCGAAACACCATATATTTT. The whole variable domain, remainder taken from reference TRBV7-3 and TRBJ1-3, is GAGVSQTPSNKVTEKGKYVELRCDPISGHTALYWYRQSLGQGPEFLIYFQGTGAADDSGLPNDRFFAVRPEGSVSTLKIQRTERGDSAVYLCASSFDRDRGRNTIYFGEGSWLTVV.

This chain joins TRBV30 and TRBJ2-1; TRBD2 is a possible D gene (6 bases). Germline lookup yields CDR1 GTSNPN and CDR2 SVGIG (reference sequence). This CDR3 has 12 residues. V was trimmed by 5 bases and J by 8 bases, leaving 13 bases between them. The CDR3 loop reads CAWGGLGDEQFF. CDR3 coding DNA: TGTGCCTGGGGGGGACTTGGGGATGAGCAGTTCTTC.

V usage is TRBV6-1 and J usage is TRBJ2-7; TRBD1 might be the D (5 bases). CDR3 length equals 10 residues. V was clipped by 4 bases and J by 10 bases, with 8 bases between them. Germline lookup yields CDR1 MNHNS and CDR2 SASEGT. The DNA for the CDR3 is TGTGCCAGCAGTGGACAGATTCAGTACTTC. This encodes CASSGQIQYF.

In the case of this clone: In the same sample, other DNA sequences code for this CDR3. The chain couples TRBV11-2 to TRBJ2-7; D is unclear. The germline V and J ends were trimmed by 3 bases and 1 base, with 4 bases remaining between them. This CDR3 comprises 12 residues. CDR1 is SGHAT and CDR2 is FQNNGV in the germline V gene. The CDR3 DNA is TGTGCCAGCAGCTTTAGATCCTACGAGCAGTACTTC. Protein: CASSFRSYEQYF.

V and J are TRBV4-3 and TRBJ2-5, with D possibly matching TRBD1 (6 bases). In germline, CDR1 is LGHNA, CDR2 YSLEER. This CDR3 spans 14 amino acids. The V gene lost 3 bases and the J gene lost 1 base, with 9 bases spanning the gap. CDR3 sequence: CASSHGDTQETQYF. The DNA of the CDR3 is TGCGCCAGCAGCCATGGGGACACCCAAGAGACCCAGTACTTC.

The CDR3 here is CASSRPQEFGYTF. DNA for the CDR3: TGTGCCAGCAGCCGCCCACAGGAATTTGGCTACACCTTC. The rearrangement uses TRBV5-4 and TRBJ1-2, with a weak D call TRBD1 (5 bases). The germline V and J ends were trimmed by 4 bases and 7 bases, with 14 bases remaining between them. Germline assignment: CDR1 SGHNT and CDR2 YYREEE (reference sequence). This CDR3 is 13 amino acids long.

The J gene is TRBJ2-2, the V gene TRBV27, with TRBD2 matching over 7 bases. V dropped 5 bases and J dropped 1; count of bases not matched to a gene: 7. The CDR3 covers 16 residues. Germline values: CDR1 MNHEY, CDR2 SMNVEV (reference sequence). The CDR3 loop is CASSPRLALNTGELFF. The CDR3 bases are TGTGCCAGCAGTCCCAGACTAGCACTGAACACCGGGGAGCTGTTTTTT.